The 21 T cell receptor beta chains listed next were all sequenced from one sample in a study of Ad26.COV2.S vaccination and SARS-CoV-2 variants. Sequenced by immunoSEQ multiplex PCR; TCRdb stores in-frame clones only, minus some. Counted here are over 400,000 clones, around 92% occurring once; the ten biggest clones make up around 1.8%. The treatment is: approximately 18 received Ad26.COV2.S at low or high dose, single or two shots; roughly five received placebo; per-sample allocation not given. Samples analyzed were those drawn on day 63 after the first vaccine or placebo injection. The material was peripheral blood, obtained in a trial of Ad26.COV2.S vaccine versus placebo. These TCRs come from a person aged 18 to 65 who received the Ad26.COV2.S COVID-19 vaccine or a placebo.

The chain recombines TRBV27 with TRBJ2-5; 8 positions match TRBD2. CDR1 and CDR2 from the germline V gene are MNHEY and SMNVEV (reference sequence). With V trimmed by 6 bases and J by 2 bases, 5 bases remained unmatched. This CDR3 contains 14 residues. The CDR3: CASRPLAEQETQYF. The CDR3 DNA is TGTGCCAGCAGACCACTAGCGGAACAAGAGACCCAGTACTTC.

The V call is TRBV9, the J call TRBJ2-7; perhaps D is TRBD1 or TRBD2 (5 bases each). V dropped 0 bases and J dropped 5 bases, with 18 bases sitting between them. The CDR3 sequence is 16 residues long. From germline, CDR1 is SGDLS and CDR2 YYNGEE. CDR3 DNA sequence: TGTGCCAGCAGCGTAGGGGGTAGGGGACCCCTCCACGAGCAGTACTTC. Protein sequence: CASSVGGRGPLHEQYF.

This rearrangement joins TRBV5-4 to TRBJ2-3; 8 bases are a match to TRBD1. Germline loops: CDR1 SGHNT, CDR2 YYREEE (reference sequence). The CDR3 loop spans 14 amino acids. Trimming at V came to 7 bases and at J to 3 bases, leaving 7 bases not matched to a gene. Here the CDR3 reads CASCDRGGTDTQYF. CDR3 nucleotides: TGTGCCAGCTGCGACAGGGGTGGTACAGATACGCAGTATTTT. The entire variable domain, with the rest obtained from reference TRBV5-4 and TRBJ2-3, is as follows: ETGVTQSPTHLIKTRGQQVTLRCSSQSGHNTVSWYQQALGQGPQFIFQYYREEENGRGNFPPRFSGLQFPNYSSELNVNALELDDSALYLCASCDRGGTDTQYFGPGTRLTVL.

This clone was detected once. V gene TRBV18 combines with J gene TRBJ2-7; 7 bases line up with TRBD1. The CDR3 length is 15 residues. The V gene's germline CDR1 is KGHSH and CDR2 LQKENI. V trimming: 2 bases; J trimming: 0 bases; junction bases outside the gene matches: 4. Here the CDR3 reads CASSPSGTVSYEQYF. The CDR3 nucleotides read TGTGCCAGCTCACCATCCGGGACAGTCTCCTACGAGCAGTACTTC.

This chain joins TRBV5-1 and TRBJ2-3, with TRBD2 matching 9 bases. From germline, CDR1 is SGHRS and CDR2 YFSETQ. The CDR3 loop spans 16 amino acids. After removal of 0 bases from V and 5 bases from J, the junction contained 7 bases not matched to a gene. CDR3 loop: CASSLVGGGAEDTQYF. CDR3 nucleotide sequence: TGCGCCAGCAGCTTGGTCGGCGGGGGGGCCGAAGATACGCAGTATTTT.

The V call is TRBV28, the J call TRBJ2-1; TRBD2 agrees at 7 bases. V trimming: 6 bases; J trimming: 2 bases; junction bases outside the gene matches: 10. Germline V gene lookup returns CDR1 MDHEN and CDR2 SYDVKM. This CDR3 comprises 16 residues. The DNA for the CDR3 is TGTGCCAGCAGGAGCGGGGCCCTCCTTCCCTACAATGAGCAGTTCTTC. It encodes CASRSGALLPYNEQFF.

The chain's CDR3 is CASSIAGRRSGNTIYF. The CDR3 nucleotides are TGTGCCAGTAGTATTGCGGGACGGCGCTCTGGAAACACCATATATTTT. V usage is TRBV19 and J usage is TRBJ1-3; D might be TRBD1 (5 bases). The CDR3 totals 16 residues. The germline V gene has CDR1 LNHDA and CDR2 SQIVND (reference sequence). V was shortened by 3 bases and J by 0 bases, with 12 bases between the two germline ends.

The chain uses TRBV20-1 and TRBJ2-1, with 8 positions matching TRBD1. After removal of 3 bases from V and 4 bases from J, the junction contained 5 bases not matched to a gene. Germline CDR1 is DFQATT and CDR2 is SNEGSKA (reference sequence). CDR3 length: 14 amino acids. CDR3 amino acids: CSASQGDRYNEQFF. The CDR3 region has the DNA TGCAGTGCTAGTCAGGGGGACAGGTACAATGAGCAGTTCTTC.

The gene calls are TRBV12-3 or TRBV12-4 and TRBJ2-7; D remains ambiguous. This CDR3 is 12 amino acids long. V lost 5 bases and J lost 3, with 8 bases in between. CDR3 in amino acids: CASSRRDYEQYF. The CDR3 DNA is TGTGCCAGCAGTAGAAGAGACTACGAGCAGTACTTC.

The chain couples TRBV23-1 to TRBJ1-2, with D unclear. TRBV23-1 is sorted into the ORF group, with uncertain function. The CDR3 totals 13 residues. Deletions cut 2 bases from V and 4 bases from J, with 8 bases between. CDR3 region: CASSQQVSYGYTF. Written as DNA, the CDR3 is TGCGCCAGCAGTCAACAGGTTAGCTATGGCTACACCTTC.

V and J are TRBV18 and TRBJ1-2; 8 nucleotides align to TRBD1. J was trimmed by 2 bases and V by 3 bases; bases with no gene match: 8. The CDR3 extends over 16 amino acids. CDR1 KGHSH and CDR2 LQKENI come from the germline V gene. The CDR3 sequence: CASSPPGTGSNYGYTF. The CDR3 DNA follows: TGTGCCAGCTCACCCCCCGGGACAGGCTCCAACTATGGCTACACCTTC.

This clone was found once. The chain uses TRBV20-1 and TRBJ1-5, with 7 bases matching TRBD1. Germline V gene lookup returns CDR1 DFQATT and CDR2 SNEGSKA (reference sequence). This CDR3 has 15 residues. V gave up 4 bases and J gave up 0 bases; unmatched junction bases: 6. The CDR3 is CSAIDREYSNQPQHF. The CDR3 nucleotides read TGCAGTGCTATTGACAGGGAATATAGCAATCAGCCCCAGCATTTT.

CDR3 residues: CASSRGHSSYEQYF. The CDR3 DNA reads TGTGCCAGCAGCCGAGGGCACAGCTCCTACGAGCAGTACTTC. The chain couples TRBV11-2 to TRBJ2-7, with a weak D call TRBD2 (5 bases). Trimming removed 5 bases at V and 0 bases at J, with 11 bases between. The CDR3 extends over 14 amino acids. Germline-derived CDR1 and CDR2 are SGHAT and FQNNGV.

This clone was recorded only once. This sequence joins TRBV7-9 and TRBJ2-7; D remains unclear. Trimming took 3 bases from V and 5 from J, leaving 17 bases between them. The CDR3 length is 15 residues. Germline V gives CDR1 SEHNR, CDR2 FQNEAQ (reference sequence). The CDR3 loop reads CASSFQHVARNEQYF. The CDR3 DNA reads TGTGCCAGCAGCTTCCAACATGTGGCTAGGAACGAGCAGTACTTC.

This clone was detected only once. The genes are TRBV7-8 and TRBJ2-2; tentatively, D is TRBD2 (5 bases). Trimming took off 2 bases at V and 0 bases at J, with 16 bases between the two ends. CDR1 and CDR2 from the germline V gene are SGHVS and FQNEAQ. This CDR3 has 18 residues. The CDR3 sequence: CASSLFSLMDSNTGELFF. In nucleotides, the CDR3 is TGTGCCAGCAGCTTATTCAGTTTGATGGACTCGAACACCGGGGAGCTGTTTTTT.

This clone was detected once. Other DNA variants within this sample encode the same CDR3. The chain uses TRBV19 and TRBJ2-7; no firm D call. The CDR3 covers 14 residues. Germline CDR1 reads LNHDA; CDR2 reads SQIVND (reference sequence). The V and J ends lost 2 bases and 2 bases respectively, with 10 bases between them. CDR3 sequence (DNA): TGTGCCAGTAGTATATCTGACGGTACCTACGAGCAGTACTTC. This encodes CASSISDGTYEQYF. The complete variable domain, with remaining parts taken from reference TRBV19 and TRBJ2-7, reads DGGITQSPKYLFRKEGQNVTLSCEQNLNHDAMYWYRQDPGQGLRLIYYSQIVNDFQKGDIAEGYSVSREKKESFPLTVTSAQKNPTAFYLCASSISDGTYEQYFGPGTRLTVT.

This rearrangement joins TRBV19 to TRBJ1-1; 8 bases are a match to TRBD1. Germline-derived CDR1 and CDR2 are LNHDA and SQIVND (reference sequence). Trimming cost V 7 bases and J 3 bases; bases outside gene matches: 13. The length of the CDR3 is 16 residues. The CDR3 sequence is CASTGGWTGPDTEAFF. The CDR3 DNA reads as TGTGCCAGTACTGGGGGATGGACAGGGCCAGACACTGAAGCTTTCTTT.

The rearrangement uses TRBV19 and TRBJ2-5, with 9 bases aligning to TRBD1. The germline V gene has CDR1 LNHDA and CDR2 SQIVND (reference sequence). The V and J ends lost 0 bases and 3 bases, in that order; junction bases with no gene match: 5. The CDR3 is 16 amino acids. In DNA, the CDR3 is TGTGCCAGTAGTATAGAGCCGGGACAGGGTAAAGAGACCCAGTACTTC. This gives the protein CASSIEPGQGKETQYF. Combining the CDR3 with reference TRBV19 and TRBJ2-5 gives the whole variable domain DGGITQSPKYLFRKEGQNVTLSCEQNLNHDAMYWYRQDPGQGLRLIYYSQIVNDFQKGDIAEGYSVSREKKESFPLTVTSAQKNPTAFYLCASSIEPGQGKETQYFGPGTRLLVL.

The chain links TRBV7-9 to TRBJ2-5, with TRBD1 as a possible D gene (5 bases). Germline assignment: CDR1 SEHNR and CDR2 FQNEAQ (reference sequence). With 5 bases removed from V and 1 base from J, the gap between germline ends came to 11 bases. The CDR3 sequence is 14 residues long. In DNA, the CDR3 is TGTGCCAGCAGCCATTCGACAGTCCAAGAGACCCAGTACTTC. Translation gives CASSHSTVQETQYF.

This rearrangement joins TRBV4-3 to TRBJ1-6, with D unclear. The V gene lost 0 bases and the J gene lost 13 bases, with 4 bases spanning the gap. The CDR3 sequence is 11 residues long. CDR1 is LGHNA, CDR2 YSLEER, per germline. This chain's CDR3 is CASSQDLPLHF. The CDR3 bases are TGCGCCAGCAGCCAAGATCTTCCCCTCCACTTT.

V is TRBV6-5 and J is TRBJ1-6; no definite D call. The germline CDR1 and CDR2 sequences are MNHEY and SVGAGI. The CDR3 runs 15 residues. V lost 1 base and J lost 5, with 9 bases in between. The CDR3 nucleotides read TGTGCCAGCAGTTACTTACCGGGAGATAATTCACCCCTCCACTTT. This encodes CASSYLPGDNSPLHF.